The clone carrying this TCR beta chain was counted between two and nine times. Amplification of TCR beta CDR3 regions used RNA as the template. First-round RT-PCR of the TCR CDR3 relied on the HTBI primer set. TCRdb ran MiXCR on the multiplex PCR reads and lists one entry per CDR3 protein. Found here are 500,000 to 550,000 distinct CDR3 sequences, under 25% of them singletons; the top ten hold more than 20%. CDR1 is LNHNV, CDR2 YYDKDF, per germline (reference sequence). With 0 bases removed from V and 5 bases from J, the gap between germline ends came to 16 bases. CDR3 length: 16 residues. This record belongs to a study of T cells in Graves' hyperthyroidism and ophthalmopathy.

The genes are TRBV15 and TRBJ1-2, with D unresolved. The origin of this receptor is a man between 18 and 29 years old with Graves' hyperthyroidism. The sample consisted of blood. Here the CDR3 reads CATSRDKKVTGYGYTF. CDR3 nucleotides: TGTGCCACCAGCAGAGATAAGAAGGTGACCGGATATGGCTACACCTTC.